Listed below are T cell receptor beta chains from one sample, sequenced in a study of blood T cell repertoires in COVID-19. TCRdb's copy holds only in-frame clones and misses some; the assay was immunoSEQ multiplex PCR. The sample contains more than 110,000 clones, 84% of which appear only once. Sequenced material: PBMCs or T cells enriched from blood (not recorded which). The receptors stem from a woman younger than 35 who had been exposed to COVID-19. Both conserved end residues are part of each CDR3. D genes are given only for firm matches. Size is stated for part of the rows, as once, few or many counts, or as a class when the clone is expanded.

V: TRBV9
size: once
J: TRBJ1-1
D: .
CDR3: CASSVAPYRETTEAFF
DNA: TGTGCCAGCAGCGTCGCCCCCTACAGGGAAACCACTGAAGCTTTCTTT

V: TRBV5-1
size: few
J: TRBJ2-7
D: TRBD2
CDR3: CASSLLDGIAGGYEQYF
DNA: TGCGCCAGCAGCTTACTTGACGGAATAGCGGGAGGTTACGAGCAGTACTTC

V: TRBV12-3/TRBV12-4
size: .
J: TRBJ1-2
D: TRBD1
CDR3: CASRDRDRVGYTF
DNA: TGTGCCAGCAGGGACAGGGACAGGGTCGGCTACACCTTC

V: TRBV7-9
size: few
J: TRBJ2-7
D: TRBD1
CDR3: CASSLEGTGYEQYF
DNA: TGTGCCAGCAGCTTAGAAGGGACAGGCTACGAGCAGTACTTC

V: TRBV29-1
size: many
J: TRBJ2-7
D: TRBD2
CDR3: CSVELADYEQYF
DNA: TGCAGCGTTGAACTAGCGGACTACGAGCAGTACTTC

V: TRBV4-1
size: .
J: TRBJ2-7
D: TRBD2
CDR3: CASSHIEAGVPYEQYF
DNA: TGCGCCAGCAGCCACATAGAAGCGGGAGTACCCTACGAGCAGTACTTC

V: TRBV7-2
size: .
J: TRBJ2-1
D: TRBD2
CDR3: CASSRTSGGYNEQFF
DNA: TGTGCCAGCAGCAGGACTAGCGGGGGGTACAATGAGCAGTTCTTC

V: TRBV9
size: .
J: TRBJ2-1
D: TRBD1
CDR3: CASSVAGTGVRNEQFF
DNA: TGTGCCAGCAGCGTAGCTGGAACAGGGGTTAGGAATGAGCAGTTCTTC

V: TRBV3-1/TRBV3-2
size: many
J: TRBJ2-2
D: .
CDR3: CASSPTRTGELFF
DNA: TGTGCCAGCAGCCCGACCAGGACCGGGGAGCTGTTTTTT

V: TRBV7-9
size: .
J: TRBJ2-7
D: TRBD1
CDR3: CASSLPQGAFYEQYF
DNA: TGTGCCAGCAGCCTTCCACAGGGGGCGTTTTACGAGCAGTACTTC

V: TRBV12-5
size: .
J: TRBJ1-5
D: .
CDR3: CASGSRDLPYSNQPQHF
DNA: TGTGCTAGTGGTTCCCGGGACTTACCCTATAGCAATCAGCCCCAGCATTTT

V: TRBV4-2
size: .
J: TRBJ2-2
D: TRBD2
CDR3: CASSQTSGYNTGELFF
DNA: TGTGCCAGCAGCCAAACTAGCGGTTATAACACCGGGGAGCTGTTTTTT

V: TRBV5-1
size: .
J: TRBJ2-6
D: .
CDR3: CASSLTGTSKSGANVLTF
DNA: TGCGCCAGCAGCTTGACCGGGACATCGAAATCTGGGGCCAACGTCCTGACTTTC

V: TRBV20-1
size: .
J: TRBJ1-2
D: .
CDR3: CSASPGPYGYTF
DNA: TGCAGTGCCAGTCCAGGCCCCTATGGCTACACCTTC

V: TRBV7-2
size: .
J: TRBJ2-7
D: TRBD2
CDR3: CASSFLGLAGNSYEQYF
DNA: TGTGCCAGCAGCTTCCTGGGACTAGCGGGTAACTCCTACGAGCAGTACTTC

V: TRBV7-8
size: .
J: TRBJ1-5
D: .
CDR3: CASSPTRGGNQPQHF
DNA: TGTGCCAGCAGCCCCACCAGGGGAGGCAATCAGCCCCAGCATTTT

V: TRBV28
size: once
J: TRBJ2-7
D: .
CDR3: CASSFWQGSSYEQYF
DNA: TGTGCCAGCAGTTTTTGGCAGGGAAGCTCCTACGAGCAGTACTTC

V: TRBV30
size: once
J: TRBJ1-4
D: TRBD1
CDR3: CAWSPGQATNEKLFF
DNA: TGTGCCTGGAGTCCAGGACAGGCGACTAATGAAAAACTGTTTTTT

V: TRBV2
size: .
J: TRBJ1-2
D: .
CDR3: CASSEDRNNYGYTF
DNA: TGTGCCAGCAGTGAAGACAGGAATAACTATGGCTACACCTTC

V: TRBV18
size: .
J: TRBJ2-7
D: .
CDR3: CASSPLADPYEQYF
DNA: TGTGCCAGCTCACCACTAGCGGACCCCTACGAGCAGTACTTC

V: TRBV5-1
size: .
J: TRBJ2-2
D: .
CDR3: CASSLAGAWENGELFF
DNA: TGCGCCAGCAGCTTGGCAGGGGCCTGGGAAAACGGGGAGCTGTTTTTT

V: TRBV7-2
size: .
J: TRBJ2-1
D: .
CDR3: CASSSRGSSYNEQFF
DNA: TGTGCCAGCAGCTCTAGGGGGAGCTCCTACAATGAGCAGTTCTTC

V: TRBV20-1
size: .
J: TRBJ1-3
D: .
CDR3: CSASARGTGNTIYF
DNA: TGCAGTGCTAGTGCTAGGGGTACTGGAAACACCATATATTTT

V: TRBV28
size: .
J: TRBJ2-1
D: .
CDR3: CASSLVGAATYNEQFF
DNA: TGTGCCAGCAGTTTAGTGGGAGCGGCGACCTACAATGAGCAGTTCTTC

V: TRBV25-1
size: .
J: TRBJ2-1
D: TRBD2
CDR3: CASSDPSGRGNEQFF
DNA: TGTGCCAGCAGTGATCCTAGCGGGAGAGGTAATGAGCAGTTCTTC

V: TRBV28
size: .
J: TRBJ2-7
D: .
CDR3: CASSLDAGLAYEQYF
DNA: TGTGCCAGCAGTTTAGATGCGGGTTTGGCTTACGAGCAGTACTTC

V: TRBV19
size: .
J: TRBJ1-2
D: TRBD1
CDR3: CASSHTRTGGYGYTF
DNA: TGTGCCAGTAGTCACACCCGGACAGGGGGCTATGGCTACACCTTC

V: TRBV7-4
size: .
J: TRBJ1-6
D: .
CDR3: CASSPSAGPPWHNSPLHF
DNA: TGTGCCAGCAGCCCCTCTGCGGGACCCCCGTGGCATAATTCACCCCTCCACTTT

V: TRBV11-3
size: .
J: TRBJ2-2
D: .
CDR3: CASSENSVTGELFF
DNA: TGTGCCAGCAGCGAAAATTCGGTCACCGGGGAGCTGTTTTTT

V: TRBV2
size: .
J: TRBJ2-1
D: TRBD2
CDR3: CASSDVAGVSNEQFF
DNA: TGTGCCAGCAGTGACGTAGCGGGAGTAAGTAATGAGCAGTTCTTC

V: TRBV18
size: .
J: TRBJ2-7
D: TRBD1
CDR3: CASSQEGQTYEQYF
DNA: TGTGCCAGCTCACAAGAGGGACAGACCTACGAGCAGTACTTC

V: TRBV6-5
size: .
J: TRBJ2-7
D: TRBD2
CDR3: CASSPAGAYEQYF
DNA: TGTGCCAGCAGCCCCGCGGGGGCCTACGAGCAGTACTTC

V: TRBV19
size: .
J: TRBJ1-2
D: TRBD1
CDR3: CASNRDRVDGYTF
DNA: TGTGCCAGTAATCGGGACAGGGTGGATGGCTACACCTTC

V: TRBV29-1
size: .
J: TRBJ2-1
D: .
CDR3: CSATTLGNEQFF
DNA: TGCAGCGCCACTACCCTCGGGAATGAGCAGTTCTTC

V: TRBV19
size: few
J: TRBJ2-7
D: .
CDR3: CASRISGTFYYEQYF
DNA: TGTGCCAGTCGCATATCCGGGACTTTCTACTACGAGCAGTACTTC

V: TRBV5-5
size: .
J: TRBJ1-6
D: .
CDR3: CASSLLPFLTGADSPLHF
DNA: TGTGCCAGCAGCTTGCTTCCTTTTCTGACGGGAGCTGATTCACCCCTCCACTTT

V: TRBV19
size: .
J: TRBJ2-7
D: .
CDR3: CASSIRGRSLYYEQYF
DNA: TGTGCCAGTAGTATTCGAGGCAGATCCCTTTACTACGAGCAGTACTTC

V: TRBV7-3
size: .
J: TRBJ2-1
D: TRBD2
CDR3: CASSGPGTSNEQFF
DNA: TGTGCCAGCAGCGGCCCCGGGACTAGCAATGAGCAGTTCTTC

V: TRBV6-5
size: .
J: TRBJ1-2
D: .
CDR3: CASTPQLSMGYTF
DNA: TGTGCCAGCACCCCACAGCTATCTATGGGCTACACCTTC

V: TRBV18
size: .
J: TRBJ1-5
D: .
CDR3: CASSPSRDYNQPQHF
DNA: TGTGCCAGCTCACCAAGCAGGGATTACAATCAGCCCCAGCATTTT

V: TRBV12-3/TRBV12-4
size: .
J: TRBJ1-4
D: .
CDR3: CASSLSSNEKLFF
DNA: TGTGCCAGCAGTTTATCCTCTAATGAAAAACTGTTTTTT

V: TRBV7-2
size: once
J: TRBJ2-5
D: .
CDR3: CASRMGLRSETQYF
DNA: TGTGCCAGCAGGATGGGACTTCGGTCGGAGACCCAGTACTTC

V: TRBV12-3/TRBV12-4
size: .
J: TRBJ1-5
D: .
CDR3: CASSSFNQPQHF
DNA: TGTGCCAGCAGTTCTTTTAATCAGCCCCAGCATTTT

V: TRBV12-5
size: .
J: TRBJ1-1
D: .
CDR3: CASGLAPDGGTEAFF
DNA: TGTGCTAGTGGTTTGGCACCGGACGGGGGGACTGAAGCTTTCTTT

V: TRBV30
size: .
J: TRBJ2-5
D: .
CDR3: CAWSVGGVDETQYF
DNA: TGTGCCTGGAGTGTCGGCGGGGTCGATGAGACCCAGTACTTC

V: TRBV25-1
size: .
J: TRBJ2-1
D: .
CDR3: CASSGLQGMGSYNEQFF
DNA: TGTGCCAGCAGTGGTTTACAGGGAATGGGCTCCTACAATGAGCAGTTCTTC